This TCR beta chain came from a study of blood T cell repertoires in COVID-19. Looking at the study overall: Sites across the United States, Italy and Spain contributed samples from acute and convalescent COVID-19. In each case, the material was cDNA or gDNA derived from T cells, B-cell-depleted T cells, or PBMCs.

There are 17 residues in the CDR3. Per the germline V gene, CDR1 is MNHEY and CDR2 is SMNVEV (reference sequence). V dropped 6 bases and J dropped 0; count of bases not matched to a gene: 13. Authors' methods: Estimated nucleated cell counts came from reference gene primer amplification. Repertoires were generated with immunoSEQ multiplex PCR, while TCRdb's copy carries only in-frame clones and drops some. Clone size and V and J calls were adopted from that table, with D and trimming inferred from the DNA. The data hold hundreds of thousands of clones, with approximately 84% observed a single time. The chain combines TRBV27 with TRBJ2-7; TRBD2 agrees at 8 bases. The TCR comes from a woman younger than 45 who had recovered from COVID-19. Sequencing was performed on peripheral blood. The DNA for the CDR3 is TGTGCCAGCAGCCGTAACAGGGCGGGAGGCAGCTCCTACGAGCAGTACTTC. It specifies CASSRNRAGGSSYEQYF.